The clone carrying this T cell receptor (beta chain) was detected many times. The antigen is not known. This entry comes from a study of Graves' ophthalmopathy and Graves' hyperthyroidism. Study results and limitations: The model flagged ophthalmopathy progression at 65% to 71% sensitivity and about 72% specificity.

Beta-chain TCR CDR3 regions were amplified from RNA transcripts. HTBI-primed first-round RT-PCR preceded second-round multiplex PCR. MiXCR was run by TCRdb on the multiplex PCR reads, yielding one entry per CDR3 protein. This sample has around 400,000 distinct CDR3 sequences; about 17% occur once, and the top ten carry 1.5% to 2%. No donor had other autoimmune disease, uncontrolled infection, pregnancy or lactation. The authors diagnosed from clinical symptoms, serum thyroxine, TRAb, thyroid ultrasound and orbital computed tomography. Germline loops: CDR1 MGHDK, CDR2 SYGVNS. This CDR3 spans 13 amino acids. V dropped 5 bases and J dropped 5; count of bases not matched to a gene: 5.

Sequenced input: peripheral blood. The chain has TRBV25-1 and TRBJ2-5, with 7 bases that match TRBD1. This clonotype originated in a woman under 30 with Graves' ophthalmopathy. The CDR3 nucleotides are TGTGCCAGCAGTTCTTACAGGGGTGAGACCCAGTACTTC. Translation gives CASSSYRGETQYF.